This TCR beta chain was obtained from a study of T cell responses to AZD1222 COVID-19 vaccine. Study outcomes and limitations: Unmutated variant regions reportedly attract nearly half of all spike-specific TCRs. Repertoires in all cases were sampled only once the peak T cell response had passed. Donors were largely white British and mainly female; clonal diversity was possibly underestimated.

Method: immunoSEQ multiplex PCR; TCRdb's copy keeps in-frame clones and lacks some. The sample yields more than 150,000 clones, roughly 91% seen once. This clone came up once. The antigen remains unidentified. Germline V gene data show CDR1 as SGDLS and CDR2 as YYNGEE. V was clipped by 2 bases and J by 9 bases, with 15 bases between them. CDR3 length: 14 residues. Sequenced here: peripheral blood, sampled 28 days after the second AZD1222 dose. V is TRBV9 and J is TRBJ2-1, with D possibly being TRBD1 (6 bases). The origin of this receptor is an adult who received the AZD1222 COVID-19 vaccine. The CDR3 loop reads CASSVSSWGREQFF. CDR3 in DNA: TGTGCCAGCAGCGTCTCATCTTGGGGGCGTGAGCAGTTCTTC.